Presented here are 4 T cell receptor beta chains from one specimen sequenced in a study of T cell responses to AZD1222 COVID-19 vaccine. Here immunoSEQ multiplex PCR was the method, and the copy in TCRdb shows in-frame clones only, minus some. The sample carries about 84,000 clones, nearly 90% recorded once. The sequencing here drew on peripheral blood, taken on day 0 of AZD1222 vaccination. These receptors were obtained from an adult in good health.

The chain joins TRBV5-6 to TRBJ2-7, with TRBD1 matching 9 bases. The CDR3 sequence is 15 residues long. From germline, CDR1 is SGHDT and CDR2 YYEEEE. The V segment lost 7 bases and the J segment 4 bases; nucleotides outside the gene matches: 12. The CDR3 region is CASRITGGVWYEQYF. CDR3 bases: TGTGCCAGCCGCATAACAGGGGGCGTTTGGTACGAGCAGTACTTC.

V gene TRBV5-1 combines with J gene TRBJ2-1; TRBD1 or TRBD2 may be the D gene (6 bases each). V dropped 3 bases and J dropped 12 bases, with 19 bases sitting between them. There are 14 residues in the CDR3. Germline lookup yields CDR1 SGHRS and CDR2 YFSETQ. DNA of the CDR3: TGCGCCAGCAGCTGGGGGCCCAGCGGAGGGGGGCAGTTCTTC. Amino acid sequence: CASSWGPSGGGQFF.

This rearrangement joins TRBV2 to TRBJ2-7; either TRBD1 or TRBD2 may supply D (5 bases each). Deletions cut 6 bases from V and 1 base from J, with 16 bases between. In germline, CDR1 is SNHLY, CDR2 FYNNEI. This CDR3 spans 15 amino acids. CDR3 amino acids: CASRRLRDGSYEQYF. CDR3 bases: TGTGCCAGCAGGCGCCTCCGGGACGGTTCCTACGAGCAGTACTTC.

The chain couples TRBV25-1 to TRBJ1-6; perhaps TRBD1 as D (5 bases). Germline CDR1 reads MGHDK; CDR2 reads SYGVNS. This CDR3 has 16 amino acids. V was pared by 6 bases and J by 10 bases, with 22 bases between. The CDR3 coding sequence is TGTGCCAGCAGCCCAGATGGGGGTATGGCATACTCACCCCTCCACTTT. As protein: CASSPDGGMAYSPLHF. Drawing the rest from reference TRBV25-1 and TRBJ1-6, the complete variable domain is EADIYQTPRYLVIGTGKKITLECSQTMGHDKMYWYQQDPGMELHLIHYSYGVNSTEKGDLSSESTVSRIRTEHFPLTLESARPSHTSQYLCASSPDGGMAYSPLHFGNGTRLTVT.